These T cell receptor beta chains were read from a single sample in a study of metastatic and nonmetastatic thyroid tumors. With MiXCR, TCRdb called clones anew from the PCR reads. The sample contains over 30,000 clones, over 14% of which appear only once. Sequenced material: blood. The receptor source for this set is a male donor with papillary thyroid cancer or a benign thyroid nodule (not recorded which). Some clones in this sample may be carry-over from other donors' samples. Each CDR3 is given with its conserved first and last residue. A D gene is named only where the DNA matches it firmly. A row's size may be missing; if present it is once, few, many or a size class.

.	many	TRBV10-3	TRBJ1-4	12	TGTGCCACCAGGGCAACTAATGAAAAACTGTTTTTT	CATRATNEKLFF
TRBD1	.	TRBV4-3	TRBJ1-1	16	TGCGCCAGCAGCCAAACCGCGACAGGGGCCAACACTGAAGCTTTCTTT	CASSQTATGANTEAFF
.	.	TRBV19	TRBJ2-2	16	TGTGCCAGTAGACAACCCAGGAACGGGAGCGCCGGGGAGCTGTTTTTT	CASRQPRNGSAGELFF
TRBD1	.	TRBV20-1	TRBJ1-6	14	TGCAGTTCCCGAGGAGGGGGCCTAGGTTCACCCCTCCACTTT	CSSRGGGLGSPLHF
TRBD1	medium-sized	TRBV12-3/TRBV12-4	TRBJ2-7	13	TGTGCCAGCAGTTTGACAGGGGCGTGGGAGCAGTACTTC	CASSLTGAWEQYF
TRBD1	many	TRBV19	TRBJ1-2	12	TGTGCCAGTAGTATCGGCAGGGGGGGCTACACCTTC	CASSIGRGGYTF
TRBD2	.	TRBV20-1	TRBJ2-7	15	TGCAGTGCTACCTTGAATAGCGGGAACCCCTACGAGCAGTACTTC	CSATLNSGNPYEQYF
TRBD1	many	TRBV6-5	TRBJ1-5	16	TGTGCCAGCAGTTACTCAGGGCAGGGGGCAGGTCAGCCCCAGCATTTT	CASSYSGQGAGQPQHF
TRBD1	many	TRBV27	TRBJ2-1	15	TGTGCCAGCCTACCCCGGGACAGGGGGCTCAATGAGCAGTTCTTC	CASLPRDRGLNEQFF
.	.	TRBV3-1	TRBJ1-1	14	TGTGCCAGCAGCCAATGTAGCGGGGGCACTGAAGCTTTCTTT	CASSQCSGGTEAFF
.	many	TRBV9	TRBJ2-6	17	TGTGCCAGCAGCGTAGGTGGGCAGTCCTCTGGGGCCAACGTCCTGACTTTC	CASSVGGQSSGANVLTF
TRBD1	many	TRBV11-1	TRBJ2-1	15	TGTGCCAGCAGCCCCGGGACAGGGGGTATCAATGAGCAGTTCTTC	CASSPGTGGINEQFF
.	many	TRBV11-3	TRBJ2-5	15	TGTGCCAGCAGCTTAAACAAGGGGAGAGGGGAGACCCAGTACTTC	CASSLNKGRGETQYF
TRBD2	many	TRBV6-1	TRBJ2-3	14	TGTGCCAGCACCGGAGCGGGAGTGGGCGATACGCAGTATTTT	CASTGAGVGDTQYF
.	once	TRBV19	TRBJ2-6	19	TGTGCCAGTAGAAGGGGAGTCCCCGGGCTGTGCTCTGGGGCCAACGTCCTGACTTTC	CASRRGVPGLCSGANVLTF